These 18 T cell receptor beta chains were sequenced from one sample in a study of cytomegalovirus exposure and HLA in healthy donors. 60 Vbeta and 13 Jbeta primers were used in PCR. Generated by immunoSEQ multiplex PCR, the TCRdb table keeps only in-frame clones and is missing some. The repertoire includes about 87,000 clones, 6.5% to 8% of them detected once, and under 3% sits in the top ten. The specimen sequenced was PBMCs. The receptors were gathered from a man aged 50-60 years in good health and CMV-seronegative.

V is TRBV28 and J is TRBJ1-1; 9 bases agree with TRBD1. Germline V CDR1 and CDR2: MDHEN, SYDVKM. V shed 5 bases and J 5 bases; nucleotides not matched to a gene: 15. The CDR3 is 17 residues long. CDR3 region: CASSLSFTGGVRTEAFF. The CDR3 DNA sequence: TGTGCCAGCAGTCTATCTTTTACAGGGGGCGTTCGGACTGAAGCTTTCTTT. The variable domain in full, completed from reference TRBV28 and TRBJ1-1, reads DVKVTQSSRYLVKRTGEKVFLECVQDMDHENMFWYRQDPGLGLRLIYFSYDVKMKEKGDIPEGYSVSREKKERFSLILESASTNQTSMYLCASSLSFTGGVRTEAFFGQGTRLTVV.

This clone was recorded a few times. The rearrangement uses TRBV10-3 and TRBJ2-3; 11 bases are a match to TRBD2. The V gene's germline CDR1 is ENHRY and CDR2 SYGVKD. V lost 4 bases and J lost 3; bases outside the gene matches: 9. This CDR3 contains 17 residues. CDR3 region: CAISVHLAGGGTDTQYF. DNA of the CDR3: TGTGCCATCAGTGTCCATTTAGCGGGAGGGGGGACAGATACGCAGTATTTT.

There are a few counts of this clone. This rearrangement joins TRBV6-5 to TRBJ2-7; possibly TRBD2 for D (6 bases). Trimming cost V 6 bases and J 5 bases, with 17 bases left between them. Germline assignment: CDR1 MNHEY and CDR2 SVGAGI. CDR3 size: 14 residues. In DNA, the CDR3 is TGTGCCAGCAGACTCTGGAGGGTAGCGGACGAGCAGTACTTC. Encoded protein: CASRLWRVADEQYF.

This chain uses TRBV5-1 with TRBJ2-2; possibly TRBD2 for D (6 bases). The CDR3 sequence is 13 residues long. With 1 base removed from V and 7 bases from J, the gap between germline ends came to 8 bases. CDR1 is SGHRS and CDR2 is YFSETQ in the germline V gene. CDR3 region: CASSLFGGGELFF. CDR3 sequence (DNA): TGCGCCAGCAGCTTGTTCGGGGGCGGGGAGCTGTTTTTT.

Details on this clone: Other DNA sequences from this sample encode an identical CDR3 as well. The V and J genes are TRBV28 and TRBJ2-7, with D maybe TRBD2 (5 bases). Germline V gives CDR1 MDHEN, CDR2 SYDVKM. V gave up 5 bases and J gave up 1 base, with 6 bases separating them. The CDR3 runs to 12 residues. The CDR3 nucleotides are TGTGCCAGCAGTCGGGGTTCCTACGAGCAGTACTTC. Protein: CASSRGSYEQYF.

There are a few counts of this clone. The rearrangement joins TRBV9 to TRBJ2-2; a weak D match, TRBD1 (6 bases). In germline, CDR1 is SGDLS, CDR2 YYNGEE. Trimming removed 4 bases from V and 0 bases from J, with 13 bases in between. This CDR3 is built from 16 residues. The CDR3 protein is CASSPQDRPNTGELFF. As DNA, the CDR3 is TGTGCCAGCAGCCCACAGGACAGACCGAACACCGGGGAGCTGTTTTTT. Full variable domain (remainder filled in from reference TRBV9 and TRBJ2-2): DSGVTQTPKHLITATGQRVTLRCSPRSGDLSVYWYQQSLDQGLQFLIQYYNGEERAKGNILERFSAQQFPDLHSELNLSSLELGDSALYFCASSPQDRPNTGELFFGEGSRLTVL.

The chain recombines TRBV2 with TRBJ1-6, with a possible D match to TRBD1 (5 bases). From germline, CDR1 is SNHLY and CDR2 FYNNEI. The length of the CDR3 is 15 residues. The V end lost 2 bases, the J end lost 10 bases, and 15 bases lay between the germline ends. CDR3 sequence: CASSESQGLGSPLHF. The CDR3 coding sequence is TGTGCCAGCAGTGAATCTCAGGGTTTAGGGTCACCCCTCCACTTT.

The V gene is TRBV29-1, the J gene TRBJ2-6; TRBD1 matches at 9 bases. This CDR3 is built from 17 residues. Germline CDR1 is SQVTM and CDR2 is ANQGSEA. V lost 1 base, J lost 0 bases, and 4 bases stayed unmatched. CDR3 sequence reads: CSVEGWDRDSGANVLTF. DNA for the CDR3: TGCAGCGTTGAAGGGTGGGACAGGGACTCTGGGGCCAACGTCCTGACTTTC. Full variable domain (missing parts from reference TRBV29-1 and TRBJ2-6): SAVISQKPSRDICQRGTSLTIQCQVDSQVTMMFWYRQQPGQSLTLIATANQGSEATYESGFVIDKFPISRPNLTFSTLTVSNMSPEDSSIYLCSVEGWDRDSGANVLTFGAGSRLTVL.

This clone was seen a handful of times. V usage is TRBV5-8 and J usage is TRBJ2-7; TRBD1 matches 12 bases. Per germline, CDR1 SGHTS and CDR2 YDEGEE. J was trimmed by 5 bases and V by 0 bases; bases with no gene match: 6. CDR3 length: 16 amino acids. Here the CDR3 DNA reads TGTGCCAGCAGCTTGGGCCGGGACAGGGGGCGAAACGAGCAGTACTTC. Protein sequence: CASSLGRDRGRNEQYF. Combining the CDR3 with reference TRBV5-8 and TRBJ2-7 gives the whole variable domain EAGVTQSPTHLIKTRGQQATLRCSPISGHTSVYWYQQALGLGLQFLLWYDEGEERNRGNFPPRFSGRQFPNYSSELNVNALELEDSALYLCASSLGRDRGRNEQYFGPGTRLTVT.

CDR3 sequence: CASSLRGLNTEAFF. CDR3 DNA sequence: TGTGCCAGCAGTTTAAGGGGGTTGAACACTGAAGCTTTCTTT. The chain joins TRBV28 to TRBJ1-1, with D maybe TRBD1 (6 bases). The CDR3 is made up of 14 amino acids. The V gene lost 2 bases and the J gene lost 0 bases, with 7 bases spanning the gap. Germline CDR1 and CDR2: MDHEN and SYDVKM.

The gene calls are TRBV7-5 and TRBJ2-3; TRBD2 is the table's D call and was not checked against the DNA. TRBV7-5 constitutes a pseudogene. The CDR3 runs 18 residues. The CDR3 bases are TGTGCCAGAAGCTCGCTAGCGGGGGCCCGGTTTAGCACAGATACGCAGTATTTT. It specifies CARSSLAGARFSTDTQYF.

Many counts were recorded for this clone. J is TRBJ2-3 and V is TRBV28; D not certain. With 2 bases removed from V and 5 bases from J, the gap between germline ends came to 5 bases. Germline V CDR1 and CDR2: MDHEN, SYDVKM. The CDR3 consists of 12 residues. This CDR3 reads CASSLVRDTQYF. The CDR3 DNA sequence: TGTGCCAGCAGTTTAGTTCGAGATACGCAGTATTTT.

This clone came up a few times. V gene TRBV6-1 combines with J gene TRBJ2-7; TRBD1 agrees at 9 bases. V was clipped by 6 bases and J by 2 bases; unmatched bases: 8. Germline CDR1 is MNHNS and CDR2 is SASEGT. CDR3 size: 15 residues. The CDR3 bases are TGTGCCAGCAGCTTGGAGGGGACAGGGACCTACGAGCAGTACTTC. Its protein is CASSLEGTGTYEQYF.

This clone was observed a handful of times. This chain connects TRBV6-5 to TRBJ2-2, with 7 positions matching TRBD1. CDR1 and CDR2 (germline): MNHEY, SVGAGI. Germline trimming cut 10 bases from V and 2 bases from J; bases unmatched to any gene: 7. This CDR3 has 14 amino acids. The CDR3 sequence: CATNDRVNTGELFF. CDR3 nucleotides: TGTGCCACCAATGACAGGGTCAACACCGGGGAGCTGTTTTTT.

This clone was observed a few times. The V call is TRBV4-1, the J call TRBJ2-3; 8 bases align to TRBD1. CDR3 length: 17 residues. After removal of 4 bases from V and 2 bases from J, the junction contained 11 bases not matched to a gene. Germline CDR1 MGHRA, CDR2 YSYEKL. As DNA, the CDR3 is TGCGCCAGCAGCCTAAAAGGGACAGGACCCCCCACAGATACGCAGTATTTT. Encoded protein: CASSLKGTGPPTDTQYF.

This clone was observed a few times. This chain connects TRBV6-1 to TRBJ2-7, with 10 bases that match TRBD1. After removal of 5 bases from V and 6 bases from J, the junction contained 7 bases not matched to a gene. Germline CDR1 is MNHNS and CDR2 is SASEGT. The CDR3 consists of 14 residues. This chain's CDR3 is CASSTGTGVSEQYF. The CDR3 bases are TGTGCCAGCAGTACCGGGACAGGGGTCTCCGAGCAGTACTTC.

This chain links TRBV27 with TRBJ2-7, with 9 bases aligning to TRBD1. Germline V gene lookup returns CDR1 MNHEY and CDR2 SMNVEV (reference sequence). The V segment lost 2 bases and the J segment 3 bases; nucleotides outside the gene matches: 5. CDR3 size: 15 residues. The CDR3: CASSLNGQGSYEQYF. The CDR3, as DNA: TGTGCCAGCAGTTTAAATGGACAGGGGAGCTACGAGCAGTACTTC.

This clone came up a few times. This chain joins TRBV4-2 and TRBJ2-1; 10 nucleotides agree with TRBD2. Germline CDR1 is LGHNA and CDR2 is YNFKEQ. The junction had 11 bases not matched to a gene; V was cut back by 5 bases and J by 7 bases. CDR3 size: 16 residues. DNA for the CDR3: TGTGCCAGCAGCACATGGTCTAGCGGGAGTGGTAATGAGCAGTTCTTC. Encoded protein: CASSTWSSGSGNEQFF.